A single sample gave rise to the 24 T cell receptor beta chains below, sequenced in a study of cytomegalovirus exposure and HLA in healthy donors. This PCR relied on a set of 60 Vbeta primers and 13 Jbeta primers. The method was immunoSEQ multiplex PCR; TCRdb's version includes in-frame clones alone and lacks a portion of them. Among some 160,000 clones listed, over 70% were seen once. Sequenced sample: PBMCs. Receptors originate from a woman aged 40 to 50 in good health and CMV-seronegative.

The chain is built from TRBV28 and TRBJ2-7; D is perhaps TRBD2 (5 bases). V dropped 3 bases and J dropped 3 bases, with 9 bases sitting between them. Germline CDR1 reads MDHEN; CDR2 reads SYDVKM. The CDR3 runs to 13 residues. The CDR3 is CASSLGDNYEQYF. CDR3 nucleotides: TGTGCCAGCAGTTTGGGAGACAACTACGAGCAGTACTTC.

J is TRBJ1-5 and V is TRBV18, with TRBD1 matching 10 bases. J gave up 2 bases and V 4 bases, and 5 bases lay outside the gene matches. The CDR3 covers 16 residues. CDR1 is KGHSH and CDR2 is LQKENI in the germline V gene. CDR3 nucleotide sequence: TGTGCCAGCTCACTCGACAGGGGGCGAGGCAATCAGCCCCAGCATTTT. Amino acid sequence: CASSLDRGRGNQPQHF.

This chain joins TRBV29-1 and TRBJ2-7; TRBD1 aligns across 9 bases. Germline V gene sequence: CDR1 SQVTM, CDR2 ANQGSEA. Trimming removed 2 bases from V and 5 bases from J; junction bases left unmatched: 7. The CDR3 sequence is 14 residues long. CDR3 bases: TGCAGCGTTGAATCGGGACAGGGTACCCACGAGCAGTACTTC. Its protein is CSVESGQGTHEQYF.

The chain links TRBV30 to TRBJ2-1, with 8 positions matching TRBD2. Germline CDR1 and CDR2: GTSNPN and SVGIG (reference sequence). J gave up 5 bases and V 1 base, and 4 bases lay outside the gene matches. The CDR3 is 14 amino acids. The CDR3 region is CAWSGGRSNNEQFF. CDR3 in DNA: TGTGCCTGGAGTGGCGGGAGGTCTAACAATGAGCAGTTCTTC.

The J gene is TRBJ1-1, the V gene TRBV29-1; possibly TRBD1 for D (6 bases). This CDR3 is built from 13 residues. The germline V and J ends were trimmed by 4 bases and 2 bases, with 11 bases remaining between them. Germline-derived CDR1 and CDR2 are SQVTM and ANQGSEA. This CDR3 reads CSVVGTTNTEAFF. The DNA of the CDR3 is TGCAGCGTTGTGGGGACAACAAACACTGAAGCTTTCTTT.

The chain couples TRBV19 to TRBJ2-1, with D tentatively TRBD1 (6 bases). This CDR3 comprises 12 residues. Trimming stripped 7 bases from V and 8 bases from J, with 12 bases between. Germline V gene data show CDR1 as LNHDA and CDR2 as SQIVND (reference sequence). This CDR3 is CASTTGLYEQFF. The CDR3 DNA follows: TGTGCCAGTACCACAGGGTTATATGAGCAGTTCTTC.

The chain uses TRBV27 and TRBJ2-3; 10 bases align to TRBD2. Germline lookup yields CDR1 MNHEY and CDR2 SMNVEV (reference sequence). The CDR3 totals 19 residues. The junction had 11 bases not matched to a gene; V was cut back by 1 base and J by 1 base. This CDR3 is CASSLWASGGSGGTDTQYF. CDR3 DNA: TGTGCCAGCAGTTTATGGGCTAGCGGGGGATCGGGGGGCACAGATACGCAGTATTTT.

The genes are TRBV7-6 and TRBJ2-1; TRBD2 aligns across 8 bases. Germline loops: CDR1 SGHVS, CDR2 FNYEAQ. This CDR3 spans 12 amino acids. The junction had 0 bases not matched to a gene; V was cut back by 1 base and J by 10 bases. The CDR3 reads CASSLGLAEQFF. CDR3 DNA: TGTGCCAGCAGCTTAGGACTAGCGGAGCAGTTCTTC.

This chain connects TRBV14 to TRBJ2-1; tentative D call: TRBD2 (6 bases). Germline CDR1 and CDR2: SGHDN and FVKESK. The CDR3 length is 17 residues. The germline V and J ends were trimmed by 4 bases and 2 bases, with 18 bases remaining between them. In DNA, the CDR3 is TGTGCCAGCAGCCCGGGGGACTCTAGCGTCGCCTACAATGAGCAGTTCTTC. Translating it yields CASSPGDSSVAYNEQFF.

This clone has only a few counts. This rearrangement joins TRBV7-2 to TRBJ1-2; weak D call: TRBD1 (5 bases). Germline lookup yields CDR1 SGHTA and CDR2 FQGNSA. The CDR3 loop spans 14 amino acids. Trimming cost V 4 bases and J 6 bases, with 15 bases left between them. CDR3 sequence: CASSSRGGRDGYTF. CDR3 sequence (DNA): TGTGCCAGCAGCTCAAGGGGTGGCAGGGATGGCTACACCTTC.

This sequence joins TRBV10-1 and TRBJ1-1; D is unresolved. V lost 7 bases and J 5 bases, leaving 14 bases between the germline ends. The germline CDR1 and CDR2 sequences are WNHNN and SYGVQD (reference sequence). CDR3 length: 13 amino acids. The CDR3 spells CASKASGNTEAFF. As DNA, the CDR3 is TGCGCCAGCAAGGCTAGTGGAAATACTGAAGCTTTCTTT.

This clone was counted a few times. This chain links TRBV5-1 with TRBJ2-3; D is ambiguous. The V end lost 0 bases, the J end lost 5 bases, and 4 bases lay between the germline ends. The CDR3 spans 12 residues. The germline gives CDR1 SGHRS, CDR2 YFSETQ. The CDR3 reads CASSLDGDTQYF. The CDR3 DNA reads TGCGCCAGCAGCTTGGACGGAGATACGCAGTATTTT.

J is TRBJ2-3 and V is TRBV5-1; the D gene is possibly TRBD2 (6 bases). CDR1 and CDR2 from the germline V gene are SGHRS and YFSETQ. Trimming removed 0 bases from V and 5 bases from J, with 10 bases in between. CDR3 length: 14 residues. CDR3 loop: CASSLAWGEDTQYF. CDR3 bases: TGCGCCAGCAGCTTGGCGTGGGGGGAAGATACGCAGTATTTT.

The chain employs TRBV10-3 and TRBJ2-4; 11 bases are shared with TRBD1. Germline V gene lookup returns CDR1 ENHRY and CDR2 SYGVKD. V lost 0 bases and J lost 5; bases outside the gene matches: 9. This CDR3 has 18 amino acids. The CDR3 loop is CAISESISGTGGENIQYF. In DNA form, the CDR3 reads TGTGCCATCAGTGAGTCAATTTCCGGGACAGGGGGAGAAAACATTCAGTACTTC.

CDR3 loop: CATSDRALDQPQHF. As DNA, the CDR3 is TGTGCCACCTCGGACAGGGCGCTTGATCAGCCCCAGCATTTT. The gene calls are TRBV6-5 and TRBJ1-5; 8 bases are a match to TRBD1. The CDR3 sequence is 14 residues long. The J segment lost 5 bases and the V segment lost 10 bases, leaving 10 bases of the junction unmatched. Per germline, CDR1 MNHEY and CDR2 SVGAGI.

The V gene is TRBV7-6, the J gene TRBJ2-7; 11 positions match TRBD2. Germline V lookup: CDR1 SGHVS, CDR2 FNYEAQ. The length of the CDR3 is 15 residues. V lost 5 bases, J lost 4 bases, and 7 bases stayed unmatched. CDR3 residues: CASSPGTSGDYEQYF. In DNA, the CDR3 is TGTGCCAGCAGCCCTGGGACTAGCGGTGATTACGAGCAGTACTTC.

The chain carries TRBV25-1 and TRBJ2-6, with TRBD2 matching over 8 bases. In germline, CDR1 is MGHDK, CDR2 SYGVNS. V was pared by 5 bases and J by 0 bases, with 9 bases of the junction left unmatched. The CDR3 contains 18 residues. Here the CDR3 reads CASSKNLGGVSGANVLTF. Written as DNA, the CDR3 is TGTGCCAGCAGTAAAAACCTCGGGGGGGTCTCTGGGGCCAACGTCCTGACTTTC.

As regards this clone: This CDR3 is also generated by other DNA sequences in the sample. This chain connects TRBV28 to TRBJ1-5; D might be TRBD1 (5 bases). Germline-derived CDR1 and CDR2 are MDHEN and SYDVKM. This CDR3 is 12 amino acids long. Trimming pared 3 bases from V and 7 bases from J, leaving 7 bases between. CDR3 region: CASSLGGQPQHF. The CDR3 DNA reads TGTGCCAGCAGTTTGGGGGGGCAGCCCCAGCATTTT. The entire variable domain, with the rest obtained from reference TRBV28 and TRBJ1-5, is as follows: DVKVTQSSRYLVKRTGEKVFLECVQDMDHENMFWYRQDPGLGLRLIYFSYDVKMKEKGDIPEGYSVSREKKERFSLILESASTNQTSMYLCASSLGGQPQHFGDGTRLSIL.

CDR3 amino acids: CATEGTRGDEQFF. CDR3 coding DNA: TGTGCCACCGAAGGGACTAGGGGCGATGAGCAGTTCTTC. The V call is TRBV27, the J call TRBJ2-1; 8 nucleotides match TRBD2. J gave up 8 bases and V 10 bases, and 10 bases lay outside the gene matches. There are 13 residues in the CDR3. Germline CDR1 reads MNHEY; CDR2 reads SMNVEV (reference sequence).

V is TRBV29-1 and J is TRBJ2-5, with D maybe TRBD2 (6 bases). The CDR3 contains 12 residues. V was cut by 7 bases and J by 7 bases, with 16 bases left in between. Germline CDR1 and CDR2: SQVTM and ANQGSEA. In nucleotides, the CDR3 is TGCAGCGGGGGCGGGGCCCAGGGGACCCAGTACTTC. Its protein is CSGGGAQGTQYF.

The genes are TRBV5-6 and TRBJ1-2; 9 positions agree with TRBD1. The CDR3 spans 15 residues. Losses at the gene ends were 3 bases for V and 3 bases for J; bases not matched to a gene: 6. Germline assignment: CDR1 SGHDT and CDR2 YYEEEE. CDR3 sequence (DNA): TGTGCCAGCAGCTCTCGGACAGGGGTAGACTATGGCTACACCTTC. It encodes CASSSRTGVDYGYTF.

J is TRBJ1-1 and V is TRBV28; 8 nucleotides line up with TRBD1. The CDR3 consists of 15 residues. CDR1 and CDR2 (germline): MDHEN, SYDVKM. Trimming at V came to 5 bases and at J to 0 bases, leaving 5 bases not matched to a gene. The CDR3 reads CASSIRTGMNTEAFF. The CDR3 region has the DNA TGTGCCAGCAGTATCCGGACAGGGATGAACACTGAAGCTTTCTTT.

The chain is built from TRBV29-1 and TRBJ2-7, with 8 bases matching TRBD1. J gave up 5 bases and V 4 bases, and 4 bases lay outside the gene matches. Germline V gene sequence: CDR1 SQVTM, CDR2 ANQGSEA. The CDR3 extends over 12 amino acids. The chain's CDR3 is CSVGDRGHEQYF. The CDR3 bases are TGCAGCGTTGGCGACAGGGGCCACGAGCAGTACTTC.

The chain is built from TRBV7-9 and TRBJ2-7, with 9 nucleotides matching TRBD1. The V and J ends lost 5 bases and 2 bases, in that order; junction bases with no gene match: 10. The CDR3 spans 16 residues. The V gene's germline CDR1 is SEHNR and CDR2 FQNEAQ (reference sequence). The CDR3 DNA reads TGTGCCAGCAGCAAAACCGGGACAGGGAGGGCCTACGAGCAGTACTTC. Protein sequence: CASSKTGTGRAYEQYF.